Shown below are 29 T cell receptor beta chains from a single sample sequenced in a study of blood T cells in healthy people across ages. Combining a sample-barcoded 5' primer with a J-beta primer mix, a second PCR ran for 7 to 11 cycles. TCRdb re-analysed the 5' RACE reads in MiXCR, keeping a single row per CDR3 protein. There are around 1,000,000 distinct CDR3 sequences in the sample; 25% occur only once, and about 0.69% lies in the top ten. The sample was also linked to a second study, of T cells of mothers and their children.

Sequenced material: blood. The receptors were sampled from a girl under 10 years old in good health.

The chain has TRBV5-1 and TRBJ1-2; 7 positions agree with TRBD1. V shed 4 bases and J 3 bases; nucleotides not matched to a gene: 9. Per germline, CDR1 SGHRS and CDR2 YFSETQ. The CDR3 length is 15 residues. The CDR3 loop is CASSREQGKDYGYTF. The CDR3, as DNA: TGCGCCAGCAGCAGGGAACAGGGGAAGGACTATGGCTACACCTTC. The entire variable domain, with the rest obtained from reference TRBV5-1 and TRBJ1-2, is as follows: KAGVTQTPRYLIKTRGQQVTLSCSPISGHRSVSWYQQTPGQGLQFLFEYFSETQRNKGNFPGRFSGRQFSNSRSEMNVSTLELGDSALYLCASSREQGKDYGYTFGSGTRLTVV.

J is TRBJ2-1 and V is TRBV5-1, with TRBD2 identical over 12 bases. Germline V lookup: CDR1 SGHRS, CDR2 YFSETQ. The V segment lost 4 bases and the J segment 6 bases; nucleotides outside the gene matches: 8. The CDR3 is 16 residues long. Here the CDR3 DNA reads TGCGCCAGCAGCAGACCCCTAGCGGGAGGGCTCAATGAGCAGTTCTTC. Protein sequence: CASSRPLAGGLNEQFF.

The chain joins TRBV6-2 or TRBV6-3 to TRBJ2-5; unclear D gene. Germline CDR1 MNHEY, CDR2 SVGEGT. The CDR3 spans 13 residues. Between the trimmed V and J ends, which lost 2 bases and 4 bases, there was a span of 8 bases. DNA of the CDR3: TGTGCCAGCAGTTACCTGGTGTCAGAGACCCAGTACTTC. Translation gives CASSYLVSETQYF.

This clonotype was seen just once. The J gene is TRBJ2-7, the V gene TRBV12-3 or TRBV12-4, with 7 positions matching TRBD1. With V trimmed by 5 bases and J by 9 bases, 13 bases remained unmatched. The CDR3 runs 14 residues. The CDR3 coding sequence is TGTGCCAGCAGTACCTCGGGACAGCCGGAGTCGCAGTACTTC. Encoded protein: CASSTSGQPESQYF.

The table lists this clonotype with a few counts. CDR3 bases: TGTGCCAGCAGCGTAGCCAGCGGGACCACAGATACGCAGTATTTT. Translating gives CASSVASGTTDTQYF. The chain is built from TRBV9 and TRBJ2-3; 7 bases are a match to TRBD2. The trim removed 0 bases at V and 2 bases at J, leaving 3 bases unmatched. Looked up from germline, CDR1 is SGDLS and CDR2 is YYNGEE. The CDR3 contains 15 residues.

This chain joins TRBV5-1 and TRBJ1-1; D is unresolved. The CDR3 extends over 13 amino acids. Germline CDR1 SGHRS, CDR2 YFSETQ. V shed 4 bases and J shed 4 bases, with 11 bases lying between them. This CDR3 reads CASSPVMGTEAFF. CDR3 bases: TGCGCCAGCAGCCCCGTGATGGGCACTGAAGCTTTCTTT.

This clonotype has at least ten counts. The J gene is TRBJ2-3, the V gene TRBV7-9, with unresolved D. This CDR3 comprises 11 residues. V was cut by 2 bases and J by 4 bases, with 1 base left in between. Germline assignment: CDR1 SEHNR and CDR2 FQNEAQ (reference sequence). In nucleotides, the CDR3 is TGTGCCAGCAGCTTACCAGATACGCAGTATTTT. This codes for CASSLPDTQYF.

This clonotype was observed at least ten times. The chain joins TRBV6-5 to TRBJ1-1; no clear D gene. The CDR3 loop spans 12 amino acids. The V gene's germline CDR1 is MNHEY and CDR2 SVGAGI. Deletions cut 8 bases from V and 6 bases from J, with 13 bases between. The CDR3 DNA sequence: TGTGCCAGCGGGGTAATAGGACCTGAAGCTTTCTTT. Its protein product is CASGVIGPEAFF.

V is TRBV20-1 and J is TRBJ2-7, with D uncertain. The CDR3 consists of 14 residues. The V gene's germline CDR1 is DFQATT and CDR2 SNEGSKA (reference sequence). With 0 bases removed from V and 6 bases from J, the gap between germline ends came to 15 bases. The CDR3 DNA follows: TGCAGTGCTAGAGATCTCGTTGGGCCGCTCGAGCAGTACTTC. Translated, it gives CSARDLVGPLEQYF.

This clonotype was detected a few times. This chain uses TRBV28 with TRBJ2-5, with 7 bases matching TRBD2. The J call may be in error: the DNA end matches TRBJ2-1 better. CDR1 and CDR2 from the germline V gene are MDHEN and SYDVKM. The CDR3 totals 18 residues. CDR3 loop: CASSSTFGGSFLANEQFF. In nucleotides, the CDR3 is TGTGCCAGCAGTTCCACCTTTGGCGGGAGTTTCCTGGCCAATGAGCAGTTCTTC.

The chain has TRBV7-2 and TRBJ1-2; TRBD1 might be the D (5 bases). The CDR3 contains 17 residues. The V end was cut by 4 bases, the J end by 4 bases, with 22 bases between. The germline V gene encodes CDR1 SGHTA and CDR2 FQGNSA. CDR3 sequence (DNA): TGTGCCAGCAGCTCTACCACAGACAGAGGAGGGCTCTATGGCTACACCTTC. It codes for CASSSTTDRGGLYGYTF.

This clonotype was seen a few times. V is TRBV7-9 and J is TRBJ2-7; TRBD2 is a possible D gene (5 bases). CDR3 length: 11 residues. V gave up 5 bases and J gave up 5 bases, with 7 bases separating them. Germline V lookup: CDR1 SEHNR, CDR2 FQNEAQ (reference sequence). The CDR3 protein is CASSEGHEQYF. CDR3 DNA: TGTGCCAGCAGCGAGGGCCACGAGCAGTACTTC.

The chain uses TRBV5-1 and TRBJ2-7; TRBD2 matches at 16 bases. From germline, CDR1 is SGHRS and CDR2 YFSETQ. There are 16 residues in the CDR3. V lost 6 bases and J lost 6; bases outside the gene matches: 9. DNA for the CDR3: TGCGCCAGCACCGGGACTAGCGGGAGGGCCCTCGGCGAGCAGTACTTC. This encodes CASTGTSGRALGEQYF.

The chain couples TRBV29-1 to TRBJ2-1; D might be TRBD2 (6 bases). This CDR3 contains 13 residues. Germline lookup yields CDR1 SQVTM and CDR2 ANQGSEA. V gave up 0 bases and J gave up 14 bases, with 17 bases separating them. CDR3 sequence: CSVEDGSGTAEFF. CDR3 sequence (DNA): TGCAGCGTTGAAGACGGATCCGGGACTGCCGAGTTCTTC.

The table lists this clonotype with a few counts. The chain links TRBV5-6 to TRBJ2-5, with D perhaps matching TRBD2 (6 bases). The better agreement between TRBJ2-1 and the DNA end casts doubt on the J call. The length of the CDR3 is 12 residues. CDR1 SGHDT and CDR2 YYEEEE come from the germline V gene. The CDR3 region has the DNA TGTGCCAGCAGCGGAGGGGCCAAGGAGCAGTTCTTC. Translated, it gives CASSGGAKEQFF.

The rearrangement links TRBV5-1 to TRBJ1-1; 8 bases fit TRBD1. Germline V CDR1 and CDR2: SGHRS, YFSETQ. CDR3 length: 17 residues. V lost 3 bases to trimming and J lost 4 bases; unmatched junction nucleotides: 14. DNA for the CDR3: TGCGCCAGCAGCTACGATAACGCCCAGGGGGCTGGCACTGAAGCTTTCTTT. It yields the protein CASSYDNAQGAGTEAFF.

V is TRBV28 and J is TRBJ2-1; D is tentatively TRBD1 or TRBD2 (6 bases each). The CDR3 has 17 residues. CDR1 and CDR2 from the germline V gene are MDHEN and SYDVKM. The V end was cut by 8 bases, the J end by 7 bases, with 27 bases between. This CDR3 is CASRTTLGGNSLNEQFF. DNA for the CDR3: TGTGCCAGCCGTACCACTCTGGGGGGCAATTCACTTAATGAGCAGTTCTTC.

This clonotype was counted only a few times. V gene TRBV13 combines with J gene TRBJ1-1, with D possibly TRBD1 on 5 matching bases. Trimming pared 5 bases from V and 7 bases from J, leaving 20 bases between. The CDR3 spans 15 residues. Looked up from germline, CDR1 is PRHDT and CDR2 is FYEKMQ (reference sequence). DNA of the CDR3: TGTGCCAGCAGCCCACCGACAGTACTGGCTGGTGAAGCTTTCTTT. This encodes CASSPPTVLAGEAFF.

This clonotype was counted between two and nine times. J is TRBJ1-3 and V is TRBV3-1; D is uncertain. The CDR3 consists of 17 residues. V lost 4 bases to trimming and J lost 2 bases, with 18 bases between them. Per the germline V gene, CDR1 is LGHDT and CDR2 is YNNKEL (reference sequence). CDR3 coding DNA: TGTGCCAGCAGCCCTGGACGGAGGACGATACCTGGAAACACCATATATTTT. Translation gives CASSPGRRTIPGNTIYF.

With regard to this clonotype: The junction shows a germline mismatch at one end, possibly a read error. CDR3: CGSTPADSHTYGYTF. CDR3 nucleotides: TGTGGCAGCACCCCAGCGGACAGCCATACCTATGGCTACACCTTC. The V and J genes are TRBV12-3 or TRBV12-4 and TRBJ1-2, with a weak D call TRBD1 (6 bases). The CDR3 is made up of 15 amino acids.

This clonotype was recorded a few times. This sequence joins TRBV10-3 and TRBJ2-6, with D possibly matching TRBD1 (5 bases). CDR1 ENHRY and CDR2 SYGVKD come from the germline V gene. The CDR3 totals 14 residues. Trimming removed 8 bases at V and 1 base at J, with 9 bases between. The CDR3 nucleotides are TGTGCCATCTACGCAGGGTCTGGGGCCAACGTCCTGACTTTC. It codes for CAIYAGSGANVLTF.

This clonotype has just a few counts. This chain connects TRBV4-2 to TRBJ1-1; D is uncertain. This CDR3 spans 16 amino acids. The V end was cut by 0 bases, the J end by 1 base, with 12 bases between. The germline CDR1 and CDR2 sequences are LGHNA and YNFKEQ. CDR3 region: CASSQDLWEPNTEAFF. The CDR3 DNA is TGTGCCAGCAGCCAAGATCTTTGGGAGCCGAACACTGAAGCTTTCTTT.

The chain combines TRBV7-2 with TRBJ1-3, with 7 bases lining up with TRBD1. V shed 5 bases, J shed 2 bases, and the junction held 6 bases outside the gene matches. The CDR3 consists of 15 residues. Germline CDR1 reads SGHTA; CDR2 reads FQGNSA. CDR3 DNA: TGTGCCAGCAGCCTCGACAGGGCAACTGGAAACACCATATATTTT. Protein sequence: CASSLDRATGNTIYF. The variable domain in full, with the rest retrieved from reference TRBV7-2 and TRBJ1-3, is GAGVSQSPSNKVTEKGKDVELRCDPISGHTALYWYRQSLGQGLEFLIYFQGNSAPDKSGLPSDRFSAERTGGSVSTLTIQRTQQEDSAVYLCASSLDRATGNTIYFGEGSWLTVV.

The rearrangement links TRBV29-1 to TRBJ2-5; TRBD2 matches at 9 bases. The J call may be mistaken, given a closer DNA end match to TRBJ2-7. The CDR3 spans 14 residues. Germline CDR1 and CDR2: SQVTM and ANQGSEA. The CDR3 DNA is TGCAGCGTTGTAGCGGGAGCCCGTAATGACGAGCAGTACTTC. Amino acid sequence: CSVVAGARNDEQYF.

The genes are TRBV25-1 and TRBJ1-2; D is undetermined. With 6 bases removed from V and 7 bases from J, the gap between germline ends came to 9 bases. This CDR3 has 11 residues. Germline V gene lookup returns CDR1 MGHDK and CDR2 SYGVNS. The CDR3 is CASRGPFGYTF. The CDR3 bases are TGTGCCAGCAGAGGGCCTTTTGGCTACACCTTC.

In the case of this clonotype: A much larger clonotype is one base distant, so this may be a read error. The chain employs TRBV2 and TRBJ1-2; unclear D gene. Germline loops: CDR1 SNHLY, CDR2 FYNNEI. This CDR3 is 16 amino acids long. Trimming stripped 6 bases from V and 3 bases from J, with 20 bases between. In DNA form, the CDR3 reads TGTGCCAGCAGACACAGCCCGCATGACCTCTACTATGGCTACACCTTC. It encodes CASRHSPHDLYYGYTF.

The rearrangement uses TRBV7-9 and TRBJ1-2; D unclear. This CDR3 region has 16 residues. Looked up from germline, CDR1 is SEHNR and CDR2 is FQNEAQ (reference sequence). Trimming stripped 1 base from V and 0 bases from J, with 12 bases between. The CDR3 bases are TGTGCCAGCAGCTTAGAAGTGGAGGGATCTAACTATGGCTACACCTTC. Amino acid sequence: CASSLEVEGSNYGYTF.

Of note for this clonotype: This is likely a read error, given that the CDR3 carries no conserved phenylalanine or tryptophan at its end. The gene calls are TRBV7-9 and TRBJ1-1, with D perhaps TRBD1 (5 bases). CDR3 size: 14 residues. In germline, CDR1 is SEHNR, CDR2 FQNEAQ (reference sequence). The V gene lost 5 bases and the J gene lost 1 base, with 11 bases spanning the gap. The CDR3 region has the DNA TGTGCCAGCAGCGGGGGACCGACGAACACTGAAGCTTTCCTT. It encodes CASSGGPTNTEAFL.

This clonotype was picked up a small number of times. The chain recombines TRBV27 with TRBJ2-5, with 7 nucleotides matching TRBD1. Germline CDR1 reads MNHEY; CDR2 reads SMNVEV (reference sequence). The CDR3 spans 15 residues. V dropped 3 bases and J dropped 4; count of bases not matched to a gene: 8. The CDR3 loop is CASSLGQGDRETQYF. The CDR3 DNA is TGTGCCAGCAGTTTGGGGCAGGGGGATAGAGAGACCCAGTACTTC.